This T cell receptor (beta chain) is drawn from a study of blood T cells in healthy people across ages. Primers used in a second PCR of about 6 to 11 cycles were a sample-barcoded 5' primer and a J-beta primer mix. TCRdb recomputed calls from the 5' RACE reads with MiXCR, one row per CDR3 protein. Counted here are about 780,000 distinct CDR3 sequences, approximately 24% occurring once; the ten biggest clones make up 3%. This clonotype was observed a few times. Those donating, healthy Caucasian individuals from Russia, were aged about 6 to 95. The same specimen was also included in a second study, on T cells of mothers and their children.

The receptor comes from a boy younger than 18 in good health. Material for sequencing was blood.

CDR3 nucleotide sequence: TGTGCCAGCAGTCCCGACTTTCCGCCCAAAGAGACCCAGTACTTC. Its translation: CASSPDFPPKETQYF. The chain carries TRBV28 and TRBJ2-5; D uncertain. Trimming took 5 bases from V and 3 from J, leaving 16 bases between them. This CDR3 has 15 residues. The V gene's germline CDR1 is MDHEN and CDR2 SYDVKM.